Presented here are 4 T cell receptor beta chains from one specimen sequenced in a study of vaccination and CD4 T cells after COVID-19. Sample treatment: roughly nine-day PBMC culture with coronavirus spike peptide pools or control peptides (ViraFEST assay). No antigen is known for these receptors. The study sequenced cultured CD4+ T cell DNA using the Oncomine TCR Beta short-read assay. Each CDR3 protein is one row after TCRdb ran MiXCR on the PCR reads. The table records around 20,000 distinct CDR3 sequences, 45% to 65% of them present only once. The input for sequencing was CD4+ T cells from blood, cultured in vitro, taken before SARS-CoV-2 vaccination. The source of these receptors is a human donor who had recovered from COVID-19.

This rearrangement joins TRBV10-3 to TRBJ2-3; 7 positions match TRBD2. The CDR3 consists of 18 residues. V shed 3 bases, J shed 3 bases, and the junction held 15 bases outside the gene matches. Germline CDR1 reads ENHRY; CDR2 reads SYGVKD. The DNA of the CDR3 is TGTGCCATCAGTGATGGTGGGAGGGCCGCAAGGAGGACAGATACGCAGTATTTT. Translated, it gives CAISDGGRAARRTDTQYF.

This clonotype was picked up a small number of times. V and J are TRBV20-1 and TRBJ2-3; no clear D. Germline V gene sequence: CDR1 DFQATT, CDR2 SNEGSKA (reference sequence). The germline V and J ends were trimmed by 1 base and 1 base, with 9 bases remaining between them. The CDR3 runs 14 residues. Written as DNA, the CDR3 is TGCAGTGCTAGAGTGGGTATTCGCACAGATACGCAGTATTTT. This encodes CSARVGIRTDTQYF.

This CDR3 is CASSLDREGEQYF. The CDR3 DNA follows: TGTGCCAGCAGCTTAGACAGGGAGGGCGAGCAGTACTTC. The chain employs TRBV7-2 and TRBJ2-7; TRBD2 might be the D (7 bases). Deletions cut 1 base from V and 6 bases from J, with 10 bases between. This CDR3 is 13 amino acids long. Germline loops: CDR1 SGHTA, CDR2 FQGNSA.

The table lists this clonotype with a few counts. The J gene is TRBJ1-6, the V gene TRBV28; D is unresolved. CDR3 size: 12 residues. The V gene lost 1 base and the J gene lost 7 bases, with 2 bases spanning the gap. The germline V gene has CDR1 MDHEN and CDR2 SYDVKM. Written as DNA, the CDR3 is TGTGCCAGCAGTTTATTCAATTCACCCCTCCACTTT. This codes for CASSLFNSPLHF.